These 31 T cell receptor beta chains were sequenced from one sample in a study of blood T cell repertoires in COVID-19. The protocol was immunoSEQ multiplex PCR, while the TCRdb copy is restricted to in-frame clones and leaves out a portion. The sample carries over 150,000 clones, roughly 82% recorded once. Sequencing used peripheral blood. Source of these receptors: a human donor in a cohort sampled during active COVID-19.

This clone came up a few times. The chain couples TRBV5-1 to TRBJ1-2, with 8 positions matching TRBD1. The CDR3 consists of 12 residues. V dropped 3 bases and J dropped 10; count of bases not matched to a gene: 5. Germline V gives CDR1 SGHRS, CDR2 YFSETQ. This CDR3 is CASSSTGADYTF. The CDR3 nucleotides are TGCGCCAGCAGCTCGACAGGGGCTGACTACACCTTC.

As to this clone: This specimen includes other DNA sequences encoding the same CDR3. This chain uses TRBV29-1 with TRBJ1-2, with 10 bases aligning to TRBD1. There are 12 residues in the CDR3. Germline CDR1 reads SQVTM; CDR2 reads ANQGSEA. V was clipped by 7 bases and J by 3 bases; unmatched bases: 2. The CDR3 DNA sequence: TGCAGCGCAGGACAGGGGGACTATGGCTACACCTTC. It is translated as CSAGQGDYGYTF.

The chain carries TRBV10-3 and TRBJ1-1, with unresolved D. With 6 bases removed from V and 1 base from J, the gap between germline ends came to 12 bases. Germline loops: CDR1 ENHRY, CDR2 SYGVKD. There are 14 residues in the CDR3. CDR3 bases: TGTGCCATCAGCCCCGACGGGAAGAACACTGAAGCTTTCTTT. It specifies CAISPDGKNTEAFF.

This clone appeared a single time. The J gene is TRBJ1-4, the V gene TRBV10-3; 11 positions match TRBD1. The CDR3 has 17 amino acids. V lost 0 bases to trimming and J lost 6 bases; unmatched junction nucleotides: 6. Germline CDR1 reads ENHRY; CDR2 reads SYGVKD. The CDR3 is CAISESGRGQGDEKLFF. The CDR3 region has the DNA TGTGCCATCAGTGAGTCTGGCCGGGGACAGGGGGATGAAAAACTGTTTTTT.

J is TRBJ1-3 and V is TRBV6-5; tentatively, D is TRBD1 (5 bases). Trimming removed 7 bases at V and 0 bases at J, with 10 bases between. There are 14 residues in the CDR3. The germline gives CDR1 MNHEY, CDR2 SVGAGI. The CDR3 DNA reads as TGTGCCAGCACAGGGCAGCTCTCTGGAAACACCATATATTTT. Protein: CASTGQLSGNTIYF.

V gene TRBV2 combines with J gene TRBJ2-3, with 9 bases fitting TRBD2. This CDR3 region has 17 residues. V was clipped by 2 bases and J by 1 base; unmatched bases: 7. Germline V CDR1 and CDR2: SNHLY, FYNNEI. The CDR3 here is CASSETPSGRRTDTQYF. DNA of the CDR3: TGTGCCAGCAGTGAAACCCCAAGCGGGAGGCGCACAGATACGCAGTATTTT.

The chain carries TRBV19 and TRBJ2-5; TRBD1 aligns across 9 bases. The trim removed 4 bases at V and 5 bases at J, leaving 11 bases unmatched. The CDR3 spans 16 residues. Germline V CDR1 and CDR2: LNHDA, SQIVND (reference sequence). CDR3 residues: CASSSPRDRVRETQYF. For the CDR3, the DNA is TGTGCCAGTAGTAGCCCCCGGGACAGGGTTCGGGAGACCCAGTACTTC. The full variable domain, its missing parts supplied by reference TRBV19 and TRBJ2-5, is DGGITQSPKYLFRKEGQNVTLSCEQNLNHDAMYWYRQDPGQGLRLIYYSQIVNDFQKGDIAEGYSVSREKKESFPLTVTSAQKNPTAFYLCASSSPRDRVRETQYFGPGTRLLVL.

The chain links TRBV5-4 to TRBJ2-1, with 10 bases fitting TRBD2. This CDR3 has 15 amino acids. With V trimmed by 0 bases and J by 10 bases, 7 bases remained unmatched. Germline CDR1 and CDR2: SGHNT and YYREEE (reference sequence). Written as DNA, the CDR3 is TGTGCCAGCAGCTTGGGCCTAGCGGGAGTCAGGGAGCAGTTCTTC. Protein: CASSLGLAGVREQFF.

This clone occurred once. This chain connects TRBV15 to TRBJ1-2, with TRBD1 matching 8 bases. Germline CDR1 is LNHNV and CDR2 is YYDKDF (reference sequence). The ends lost 0 bases at V and 4 bases at J; junction bases unmatched: 7. This CDR3 is 16 amino acids long. This CDR3 is CATSRDRTGLGYGYTF. The CDR3 DNA is TGTGCCACCAGCAGAGATAGGACAGGGCTTGGCTATGGCTACACCTTC.

The genes are TRBV29-1 and TRBJ2-5; TRBD1 agrees at 7 bases. Unmatched junction bases numbered 3, after V lost 6 bases and J lost 5 bases. This CDR3 contains 11 residues. Germline V gene lookup returns CDR1 SQVTM and CDR2 ANQGSEA. CDR3 in amino acids: CSVRGLETQYF. The CDR3 bases are TGCAGCGTCAGGGGGTTGGAGACCCAGTACTTC.

The gene calls are TRBV5-1 and TRBJ2-2, with D unresolved. Germline V gene sequence: CDR1 SGHRS, CDR2 YFSETQ. This CDR3 is 13 amino acids long. V shed 5 bases and J shed 6 bases, with 11 bases lying between them. The CDR3 loop is CASRAGSSGELFF. CDR3 bases: TGCGCCAGCAGGGCCGGGTCGTCCGGGGAGCTGTTTTTT. Together with reference TRBV5-1 and TRBJ2-2, the CDR3 gives the full variable domain: KAGVTQTPRYLIKTRGQQVTLSCSPISGHRSVSWYQQTPGQGLQFLFEYFSETQRNKGNFPGRFSGRQFSNSRSEMNVSTLELGDSALYLCASRAGSSGELFFGEGSRLTVL.

The chain has TRBV7-9 and TRBJ2-1, with 14 positions matching TRBD2. This CDR3 contains 15 residues. The germline CDR1 and CDR2 sequences are SEHNR and FQNEAQ (reference sequence). Germline trimming cut 5 bases from V and 8 bases from J; bases unmatched to any gene: 5. The CDR3, as DNA: TGTGCCAGCAGCGGGACTAGCGGGAGTCCTCATGAGCAGTTCTTC. It yields the protein CASSGTSGSPHEQFF.

The count of this clone is one. The chain employs TRBV15 and TRBJ1-5; D remains ambiguous. Germline CDR1 is LNHNV and CDR2 is YYDKDF (reference sequence). The CDR3 loop spans 15 amino acids. The V end was cut by 8 bases, the J end by 2 bases, with 16 bases between. CDR3 amino acids: CATAKPIVGNQPQHF. The DNA of the CDR3 is TGTGCCACCGCCAAACCGATAGTGGGCAATCAGCCCCAGCATTTT.

This clone was recorded once. The V and J genes are TRBV9 and TRBJ1-5, with 8 bases lining up with TRBD1. The CDR3 extends over 15 amino acids. Germline V gene lookup returns CDR1 SGDLS and CDR2 YYNGEE. J gave up 0 bases and V 3 bases, and 2 bases lay outside the gene matches. CDR3 residues: CASSEQGASNQPQHF. In nucleotides, the CDR3 is TGTGCCAGCAGCGAGCAGGGGGCTAGCAATCAGCCCCAGCATTTT.

The V and J genes are TRBV28 and TRBJ1-1; TRBD1 matches at 9 bases. Germline V CDR1 and CDR2: MDHEN, SYDVKM. The ends lost 7 bases at V and 1 base at J; junction bases unmatched: 10. The CDR3 length is 16 residues. For the CDR3, the DNA is TGTGCCAGCACCATCCCCCCGGGACAGGGGAACACTGAAGCTTTCTTT. It encodes CASTIPPGQGNTEAFF.

The chain employs TRBV5-1 and TRBJ2-7; 12 nucleotides agree with TRBD1. After removal of 4 bases from V and 5 bases from J, the junction contained 10 bases not matched to a gene. This CDR3 has 16 amino acids. Per germline, CDR1 SGHRS and CDR2 YFSETQ. The CDR3 coding sequence is TGCGCCAGCAGCGGACCGGGACAGGGGGCACCCCACGAGCAGTACTTC. Translation gives CASSGPGQGAPHEQYF.

This rearrangement joins TRBV5-1 to TRBJ2-3, with 7 bases fitting TRBD1. The CDR3 is made up of 16 amino acids. V lost 2 bases, J lost 1 base, and 7 bases stayed unmatched. Germline V gene lookup returns CDR1 SGHRS and CDR2 YFSETQ. The CDR3 DNA follows: TGCGCCAGCAGCTTAGAAAAGGGGGCCCGCACAGATACGCAGTATTTT. Amino acid sequence: CASSLEKGARTDTQYF.

This clone has just one count. CDR3 sequence: CASSQDRRVSNEQFF. DNA of the CDR3: TGTGCCAGCAGCCAAGACCGTCGGGTCAGCAATGAGCAGTTCTTC. V is TRBV3-1 (or the pseudogene TRBV3-2) and J is TRBJ2-1; D not resolved. This CDR3 is 15 amino acids long. Germline V gives CDR1 LGHDT, CDR2 YNNKEL (reference sequence). The V end was cut by 0 bases, the J end by 6 bases, with 12 bases between.

CDR3 protein: CASSAAGPGELFF. CDR3 nucleotides: TGCGCCAGCAGCGCAGCAGGGCCCGGGGAGCTGTTTTTT. The chain joins TRBV4-1 to TRBJ2-2; D is possibly TRBD1 (5 bases). The CDR3 consists of 13 residues. Looked up from germline, CDR1 is MGHRA and CDR2 is YSYEKL. The V end was cut by 5 bases, the J end by 6 bases, with 10 bases between.

The CDR3 spells CASSQNSGRFDTGELFF. CDR3 DNA: TGCGCCAGCAGCCAAAATAGCGGGAGGTTTGACACCGGGGAGCTGTTTTTT. The rearrangement uses TRBV4-1 and TRBJ2-2, with 10 bases lining up with TRBD2. V shed 2 bases and J 3 bases; nucleotides not matched to a gene: 6. The CDR3 has 17 amino acids. Germline V gene sequence: CDR1 MGHRA, CDR2 YSYEKL.

The chain employs TRBV4-1 and TRBJ2-5, with 8 bases lining up with TRBD1. Trimming at V came to 2 bases and at J to 2 bases, leaving 7 bases not matched to a gene. CDR1 MGHRA and CDR2 YSYEKL come from the germline V gene. CDR3 length: 16 amino acids. CDR3 region: CASSQLGTGGQETQYF. The CDR3, as DNA: TGCGCCAGCAGCCAACTAGGGACAGGAGGTCAAGAGACCCAGTACTTC.

J is TRBJ2-2 and V is TRBV20-1, with 9 bases lining up with TRBD2. CDR1 is DFQATT, CDR2 SNEGSKA, per germline (reference sequence). The CDR3 length is 15 residues. Trimming cost V 3 bases and J 0 bases; bases outside gene matches: 2. The CDR3 DNA is TGCAGTGCTAGTGTAGCGGGGGCGAACACCGGGGAGCTGTTTTTT. This gives the protein CSASVAGANTGELFF.

J is TRBJ2-5 and V is TRBV3-1 (or the pseudogene TRBV3-2); D gene unclear. The V end lost 1 base, the J end lost 4 bases, and 10 bases lay between the germline ends. Germline CDR1 is LGHDT and CDR2 is YNNKEL (reference sequence). CDR3 length: 14 residues. This chain's CDR3 is CASSQASTRETQYF. As DNA, the CDR3 is TGTGCCAGCAGCCAAGCCTCCACGAGAGAGACCCAGTACTTC.

The chain couples TRBV5-6 to TRBJ1-6; 8 bases align to TRBD1. The CDR3 covers 13 residues. Germline V gene lookup returns CDR1 SGHDT and CDR2 YYEEEE. The ends lost 0 bases at V and 16 bases at J; junction bases unmatched: 6. In nucleotides, the CDR3 is TGTGCCAGCAGCTTGGTCAGGGGGCCTGATCTCCACTTT. Protein product: CASSLVRGPDLHF.

This clone was seen more than once but under ten times. This rearrangement joins TRBV28 to TRBJ1-5; 7 nucleotides match TRBD1. CDR1 and CDR2 (germline): MDHEN, SYDVKM. Losses at the gene ends were 6 bases for V and 0 bases for J; bases not matched to a gene: 8. This CDR3 spans 16 amino acids. The CDR3 DNA follows: TGTGCCAGCAGCCTAGGACAGGTTTATAGCAATCAGCCCCAGCATTTT. It specifies CASSLGQVYSNQPQHF.

The chain couples TRBV5-6 to TRBJ2-2, with 7 bases aligning to TRBD1. The J segment lost 0 bases and the V segment lost 1 base, leaving 6 bases of the junction unmatched. This CDR3 contains 17 residues. Germline CDR1 reads SGHDT; CDR2 reads YYEEEE. In nucleotides, the CDR3 is TGTGCCAGCAGCTTGCGGGTGACAGGGTCGAACACCGGGGAGCTGTTTTTT. The encoded protein is CASSLRVTGSNTGELFF.

The chain is built from TRBV7-2 and TRBJ1-2; D uncertain. The CDR3 totals 16 residues. The V gene's germline CDR1 is SGHTA and CDR2 FQGNSA. V was trimmed by 0 bases and J by 2 bases, leaving 13 bases between them. CDR3 amino acids: CASSLAYSQKNYGYTF. The CDR3, as DNA: TGTGCCAGCAGCTTAGCTTACTCACAGAAAAACTATGGCTACACCTTC. The entire variable domain, with the rest obtained from reference TRBV7-2 and TRBJ1-2, is as follows: GAGVSQSPSNKVTEKGKDVELRCDPISGHTALYWYRQSLGQGLEFLIYFQGNSAPDKSGLPSDRFSAERTGGSVSTLTIQRTQQEDSAVYLCASSLAYSQKNYGYTFGSGTRLTVV.

V is TRBV10-3 and J is TRBJ2-5, with 8 bases lining up with TRBD2. Germline lookup yields CDR1 ENHRY and CDR2 SYGVKD. The CDR3 is made up of 16 amino acids. Unmatched junction bases numbered 14, after V lost 5 bases and J lost 6 bases. CDR3 residues: CAISPNPAGVVKTQYF. DNA for the CDR3: TGTGCCATCAGTCCTAATCCAGCGGGAGTGGTGAAGACCCAGTACTTC.

V is TRBV7-9 and J is TRBJ2-5, with TRBD1 identical over 7 bases. Per the germline V gene, CDR1 is SEHNR and CDR2 is FQNEAQ (reference sequence). The CDR3 contains 14 residues. V shed 5 bases and J 3 bases; nucleotides not matched to a gene: 6. For the CDR3, the DNA is TGTGCCAGCAGCCGACCGGGACAGAAAGAGACCCAGTACTTC. It specifies CASSRPGQKETQYF.

This chain connects TRBV5-1 to TRBJ1-2; 7 positions agree with TRBD1. This CDR3 region has 13 residues. Germline trimming cut 7 bases from V and 2 bases from J; bases unmatched to any gene: 5. Germline CDR1 is SGHRS and CDR2 is YFSETQ. This chain's CDR3 is CASGSGQNYGYTF. In DNA, the CDR3 is TGCGCCAGCGGCTCGGGACAGAACTATGGCTACACCTTC.

The V call is TRBV5-1, the J call TRBJ2-5, with 7 bases aligning to TRBD1. The CDR3 contains 15 residues. The junction had 12 bases not matched to a gene; V was cut back by 4 bases and J by 6 bases. Germline V gives CDR1 SGHRS, CDR2 YFSETQ. Written as DNA, the CDR3 is TGCGCCAGCAGCGTGGGGCCCGGACAGGAACAGACCCAGTACTTC. It is translated as CASSVGPGQEQTQYF.